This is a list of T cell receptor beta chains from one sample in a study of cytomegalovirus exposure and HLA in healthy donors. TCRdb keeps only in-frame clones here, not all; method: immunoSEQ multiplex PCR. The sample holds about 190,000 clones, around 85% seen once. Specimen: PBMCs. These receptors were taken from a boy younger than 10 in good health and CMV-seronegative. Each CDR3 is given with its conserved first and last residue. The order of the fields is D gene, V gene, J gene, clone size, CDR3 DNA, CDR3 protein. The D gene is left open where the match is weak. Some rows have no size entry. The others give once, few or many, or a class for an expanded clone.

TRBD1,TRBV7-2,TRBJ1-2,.,TGTGCCAGCAGCTTGACAGGGGGCTATGGCTACACCTTC,CASSLTGGYGYTF
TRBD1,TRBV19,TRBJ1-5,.,TGTGCCAGTAGTACACCATCACAGGGGCATTATCAGCCCCAGCATTTT,CASSTPSQGHYQPQHF
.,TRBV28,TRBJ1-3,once,TGTGCCAGCAGTTTAACGACAGCCTCTGGAAACACCATATATTTT,CASSLTTASGNTIYF
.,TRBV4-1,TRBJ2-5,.,TGCGCCAGCAGCCAAATAGCCCGGGAGACCCAGTACTTC,CASSQIARETQYF
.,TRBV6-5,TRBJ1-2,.,TGTGCCAGCAGTCCCTCCCAGACTCAAAGCGGCTACACCTTC,CASSPSQTQSGYTF
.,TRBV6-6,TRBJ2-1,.,TGTGCCAGCAGTCGTAATGAGCAGTTCTTC,CASSRNEQFF
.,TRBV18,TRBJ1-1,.,TGTGCCAGCTCACCCTCAGGGGTCGCTGAAGCTTTCTTT,CASSPSGVAEAFF
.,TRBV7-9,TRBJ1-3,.,TGTGCCAGCAGCTTAGCTGGACAGATCTCTGGAAACACCATATATTTT,CASSLAGQISGNTIYF
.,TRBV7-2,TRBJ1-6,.,TGTGCCAGCAGCGCGGGACTCTATAATTCACCCCTCCACTTT,CASSAGLYNSPLHF
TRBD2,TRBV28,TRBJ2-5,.,TGTGCCAGCAGTCCTATGACTAATAGCGGGGGGGCCCAAGAGACCCAGTACTTC,CASSPMTNSGGAQETQYF
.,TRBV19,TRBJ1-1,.,TGTGCCAGTAGTCGGCGGGGGGGGTCGAACACTGAAGCTTTCTTT,CASSRRGGSNTEAFF
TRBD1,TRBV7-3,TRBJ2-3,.,TGTGCCAGCAGCGTACCCGACAGGGGGCCGGGGGAAGATACGCAGTATTTT,CASSVPDRGPGEDTQYF
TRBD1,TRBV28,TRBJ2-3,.,TGTGCCAGCAGTCCGCCGGGACAGGGGACAGATACGCAGTATTTT,CASSPPGQGTDTQYF
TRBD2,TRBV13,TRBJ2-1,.,TGTGCCAGCAGCCCCGATAGCGGGAGTTTGTTCTTC,CASSPDSGSLFF
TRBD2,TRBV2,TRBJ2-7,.,TGTGCCAGCAGTGAAAATTTCAAGCGGGAGTCAACCTACGAGCAGTACTTC,CASSENFKRESTYEQYF
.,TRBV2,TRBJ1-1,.,TGTGCCAGCAGTGTCGGGGAGGCCACTGAAGCTTTCTTT,CASSVGEATEAFF